These 6 T cell receptor beta chains were all obtained from the same sample, sequenced in a study of blood T cell repertoires in COVID-19. The table came from immunoSEQ multiplex PCR; TCRdb's copy has only in-frame clones and leaves some out. The table includes 25,000 to 30,000 clones, roughly 85% detected once. Sequencing used peripheral blood. These receptors originate from a human donor in a cohort sampled during active COVID-19.

The chain carries TRBV7-6 and TRBJ2-2; TRBD1 aligns across 7 bases. The CDR3 spans 16 residues. V lost 0 bases to trimming and J lost 4 bases; unmatched junction nucleotides: 5. CDR1 SGHVS and CDR2 FNYEAQ come from the germline V gene. The CDR3 DNA is TGTGCCAGCAGCTTAGCCAGGGGGAAGTTCACCGGGGAGCTGTTTTTT. Encoded protein: CASSLARGKFTGELFF.

The chain has TRBV19 and TRBJ2-7; D is perhaps TRBD2 (5 bases). There are 15 residues in the CDR3. Germline V lookup: CDR1 LNHDA, CDR2 SQIVND (reference sequence). Trimming removed 5 bases at V and 3 bases at J, with 17 bases between. This CDR3 reads CASSLGPPAGYEQYF. As DNA, the CDR3 is TGTGCCAGTAGTCTCGGGCCTCCGGCGGGCTACGAGCAGTACTTC.

This clone was observed once. The chain is built from TRBV9 and TRBJ2-3; 11 bases align to TRBD2. There are 18 residues in the CDR3. The J segment lost 0 bases and the V segment lost 4 bases, leaving 10 bases of the junction unmatched. CDR1 and CDR2 (germline): SGDLS, YYNGEE. CDR3 DNA: TGTGCCAGCAGCTTGGGGACTAGCGGAACACCTAGCACAGATACGCAGTATTTT. The encoded protein is CASSLGTSGTPSTDTQYF. The complete variable domain, with remaining parts taken from reference TRBV9 and TRBJ2-3, reads DSGVTQTPKHLITATGQRVTLRCSPRSGDLSVYWYQQSLDQGLQFLIQYYNGEERAKGNILERFSAQQFPDLHSELNLSSLELGDSALYFCASSLGTSGTPSTDTQYFGPGTRLTVL.

The genes are TRBV27 and TRBJ2-7, with D possibly being TRBD1 (5 bases). The CDR3 loop spans 13 amino acids. Germline CDR1 is MNHEY and CDR2 is SMNVEV (reference sequence). Trimming removed 3 bases at V and 7 bases at J, with 13 bases between. Here the CDR3 reads CASSFRVQGEQYF. CDR3 in DNA: TGTGCCAGCAGTTTTCGGGTTCAGGGAGAGCAGTACTTC.

This chain uses TRBV5-5 with TRBJ2-1, with D perhaps TRBD2 (6 bases). Germline V gives CDR1 SGHKS, CDR2 YYEKEE (reference sequence). The CDR3 spans 14 residues. The V end lost 4 bases, the J end lost 7 bases, and 15 bases lay between the germline ends. The DNA for the CDR3 is TGTGCCAGCAGCACTAACCTCGGACTAAATGAGCAGTTCTTC. Residues: CASSTNLGLNEQFF.

This chain connects TRBV3-1 (or the pseudogene TRBV3-2) to TRBJ1-2; D is undetermined. Trimming left V 1 base short and J 6 bases short, with 21 bases between. The germline V gene has CDR1 LGHDT and CDR2 YNNKEL (reference sequence). CDR3 length: 17 residues. CDR3: CASSQAVGGSFIDGYTF. CDR3 DNA sequence: TGTGCCAGCAGCCAAGCAGTCGGCGGTTCTTTCATTGATGGCTACACCTTC.